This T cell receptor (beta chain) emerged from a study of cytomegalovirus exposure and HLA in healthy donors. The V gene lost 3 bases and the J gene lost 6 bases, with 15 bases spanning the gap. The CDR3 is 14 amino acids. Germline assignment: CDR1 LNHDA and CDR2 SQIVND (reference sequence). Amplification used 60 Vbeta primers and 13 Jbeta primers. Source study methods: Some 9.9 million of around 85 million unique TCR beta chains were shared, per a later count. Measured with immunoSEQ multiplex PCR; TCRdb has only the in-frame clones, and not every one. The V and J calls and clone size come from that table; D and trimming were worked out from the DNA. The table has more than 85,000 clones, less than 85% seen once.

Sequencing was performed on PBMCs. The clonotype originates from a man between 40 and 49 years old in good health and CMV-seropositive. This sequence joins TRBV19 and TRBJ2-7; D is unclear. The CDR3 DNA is TGTGCCAGTAGTATCCAATCAGCGTTGAGCGAGCAGTACTTC. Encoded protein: CASSIQSALSEQYF.